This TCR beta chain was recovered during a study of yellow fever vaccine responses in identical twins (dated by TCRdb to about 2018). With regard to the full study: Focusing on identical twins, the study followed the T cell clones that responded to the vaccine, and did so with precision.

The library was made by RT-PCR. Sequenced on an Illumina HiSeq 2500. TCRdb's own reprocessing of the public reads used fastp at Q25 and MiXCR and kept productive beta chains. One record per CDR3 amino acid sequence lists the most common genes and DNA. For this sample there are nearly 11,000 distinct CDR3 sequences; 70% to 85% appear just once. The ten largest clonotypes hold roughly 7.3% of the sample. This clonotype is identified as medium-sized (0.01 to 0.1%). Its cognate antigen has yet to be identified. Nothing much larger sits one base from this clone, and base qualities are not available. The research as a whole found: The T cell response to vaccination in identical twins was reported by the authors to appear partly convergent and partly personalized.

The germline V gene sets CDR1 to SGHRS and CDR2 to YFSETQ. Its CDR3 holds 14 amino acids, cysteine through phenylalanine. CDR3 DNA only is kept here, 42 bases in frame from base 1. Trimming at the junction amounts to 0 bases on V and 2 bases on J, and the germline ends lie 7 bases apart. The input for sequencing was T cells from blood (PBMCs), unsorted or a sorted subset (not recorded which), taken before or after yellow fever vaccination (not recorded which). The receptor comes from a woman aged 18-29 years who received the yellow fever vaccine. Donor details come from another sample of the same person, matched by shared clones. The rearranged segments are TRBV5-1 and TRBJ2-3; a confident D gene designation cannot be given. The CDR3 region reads CASSLVLVTDTQYF. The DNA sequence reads TGCGCCAGCAGCTTGGTGCTTGTCACAGATACGCAGTATTTT.